The 14 T cell receptor beta chains reported below all come from one sample, sequenced in a study of T cell responses to AZD1222 COVID-19 vaccine. Libraries were prepared by immunoSEQ multiplex PCR; TCRdb keeps only in-frame clonotypes and omits some of them. The data show roughly 180,000 clones, around 94% seen once. The sample here was peripheral blood, taken 28 days after the second AZD1222 dose. These receptors were collected from an adult who received the AZD1222 COVID-19 vaccine.

V usage is TRBV27 and J usage is TRBJ1-5; 7 bases agree with TRBD1. Per germline, CDR1 MNHEY and CDR2 SMNVEV (reference sequence). The V gene end was trimmed by 0 bases and the J gene end by 3 bases; junction bases not matched to a gene: 5. This CDR3 spans 16 amino acids. CDR3 coding DNA: TGTGCCAGCAGTTTATCCGCAGGGGGTCCCAATCAGCCCCAGCATTTT. Residues: CASSLSAGGPNQPQHF.

This chain joins TRBV11-2 and TRBJ2-2; TRBD1 might be the D (5 bases). V lost 3 bases to trimming and J lost 6 bases, with 11 bases between them. In germline, CDR1 is SGHAT, CDR2 FQNNGV. The CDR3 is 14 amino acids. Here the CDR3 reads CASSFPGHAGELFF. The CDR3, as DNA: TGTGCCAGCAGCTTTCCAGGGCACGCCGGGGAGCTGTTTTTT.

This clone was seen only a few times. The rearrangement joins TRBV6-2 or TRBV6-3 to TRBJ1-5; D gene ambiguous. The V end was cut by 2 bases, the J end by 0 bases, with 8 bases between. CDR1 and CDR2 from the germline V gene are MNHEY and SVGEGT. CDR3 length: 15 residues. For the CDR3, the DNA is TGTGCCAGCAGTTACGGGAGTTATAGCAATCAGCCCCAGCATTTT. Translated: CASSYGSYSNQPQHF.

The genes are TRBV10-2 and TRBJ1-2; D possibly corresponds to TRBD1 (5 bases). The CDR3 spans 14 residues. CDR1 is WSHSY and CDR2 is SAAADI in the germline V gene. Deletions cut 0 bases from V and 8 bases from J, with 13 bases between. CDR3 amino acids: CASSESGGDGGYTF. Written as DNA, the CDR3 is TGCGCCAGCAGTGAGTCCGGCGGGGACGGGGGCTACACCTTC.

The gene calls are TRBV11-1 and TRBJ1-1; 7 nucleotides line up with TRBD1. The germline V gene encodes CDR1 SGHAT and CDR2 FQDESV (reference sequence). The CDR3 has 13 residues. J lost 4 bases, V lost 5 bases, and 4 bases had no gene match. The CDR3 nucleotides read TGTGCCAGCAGCCTACAGGGGTTCACTGAAGCTTTCTTT. Encoded protein: CASSLQGFTEAFF.

The CDR3 sequence is CASSRGLNTEAFF. The DNA of the CDR3 is TGTGCCAGCAGTCGGGGTCTGAACACTGAAGCTTTCTTT. The chain has TRBV9 and TRBJ1-1; no firm D call. The germline gives CDR1 SGDLS, CDR2 YYNGEE. This CDR3 spans 13 amino acids. The V gene lost 5 bases and the J gene lost 0 bases, with 8 bases spanning the gap.

This rearrangement joins TRBV27 to TRBJ2-7, with D unresolved. There are 13 residues in the CDR3. Trimming stripped 4 bases from V and 1 base from J, with 8 bases between. From germline, CDR1 is MNHEY and CDR2 SMNVEV (reference sequence). The CDR3 spells CASSWSSSYEQYF. The CDR3 DNA sequence: TGTGCCAGCAGTTGGTCGAGTTCCTACGAGCAGTACTTC.

The chain uses TRBV19 and TRBJ2-7; no definite D call. The V gene's germline CDR1 is LNHDA and CDR2 SQIVND (reference sequence). CDR3 size: 12 residues. Trimming took off 6 bases at V and 2 bases at J, with 8 bases between the two ends. CDR3 DNA sequence: TGTGCCAGTAGCGCATCAGCCTACGAGCAGTACTTC. It yields the protein CASSASAYEQYF.

The chain uses TRBV18 and TRBJ1-1, with D uncertain. Germline-derived CDR1 and CDR2 are KGHSH and LQKENI. The CDR3 covers 11 residues. The ends were cut back, 4 bases at V and 6 bases at J, with 6 bases in the middle. The CDR3 protein is CASSLTSEAFF. CDR3 coding DNA: TGTGCCAGCTCACTTACTTCTGAAGCTTTCTTT. Filled out from reference TRBV18 and TRBJ1-1, the complete variable domain reads NAGVMQNPRHLVRRRGQEARLRCSPMKGHSHVYWYRQLPEEGLKFMVYLQKENIIDESGMPKERFSAEFPKEGPSILRIQQVVRGDSAAYFCASSLTSEAFFGQGTRLTVV.

The chain combines TRBV5-1 with TRBJ2-1; maybe TRBD1 (6 bases). Trimming removed 2 bases at V and 8 bases at J, with 17 bases between. This CDR3 has 15 amino acids. CDR1 is SGHRS, CDR2 YFSETQ, per germline. CDR3 region: CASSLDRPPRDEQFF. The DNA for the CDR3 is TGCGCCAGCAGCTTAGACAGGCCGCCAAGGGATGAGCAGTTCTTC.

V and J are TRBV7-8 and TRBJ2-3, with D perhaps TRBD1 or TRBD2 (5 bases each). The ends were cut back, 4 bases at V and 6 bases at J, with 20 bases in the middle. This CDR3 region has 16 residues. Per germline, CDR1 SGHVS and CDR2 FQNEAQ. The chain's CDR3 is CASSSRDPPLFDTQYF. Written as DNA, the CDR3 is TGTGCCAGCAGCTCTAGGGACCCCCCCCTTTTCGATACGCAGTATTTT.

The count of this clone is one. This rearrangement joins TRBV29-1 to TRBJ1-3; D uncertain. This CDR3 is 14 amino acids long. Germline values: CDR1 SQVTM, CDR2 ANQGSEA. V was pared by 3 bases and J by 1 base, with 10 bases between. The CDR3 region is CSVEGRQSGNTIYF. The CDR3 DNA reads as TGCAGCGTTGAGGGCAGGCAGTCTGGAAACACCATATATTTT.

CDR3 nucleotide sequence: TGTGCCAGTAAGAAGGGACAGGGCACCGGGGAGCTGTTTTTT. This sequence encodes CASKKGQGTGELFF. The chain carries TRBV7-8 and TRBJ2-2; 9 bases fit TRBD1. The CDR3 runs 14 residues. Germline V gene lookup returns CDR1 SGHVS and CDR2 FQNEAQ. V dropped 9 bases and J dropped 4; count of bases not matched to a gene: 6.

J is TRBJ1-3 and V is TRBV9; D possibly corresponds to TRBD1 (6 bases). The CDR3 covers 17 residues. Trimming took 3 bases from V and 1 from J, leaving 17 bases between them. The germline CDR1 and CDR2 sequences are SGDLS and YYNGEE. This chain's CDR3 is CASSATQGPRSGNTIYF. For the CDR3, the DNA is TGTGCCAGCAGCGCTACCCAGGGGCCTAGGTCTGGAAACACCATATATTTT.